This T cell receptor (beta chain) was profiled in a study of OX40 agonist ivuxolimab in advanced cancers. Study details: A mean age of around 60 years, range roughly 20 to 80, was recorded, and 70% to 85% were male. Study-level findings and limits: At 0.1-3.0 mg/kg, partial responders had clonal expansion among the lowest observed.

CDR1 LNHNV and CDR2 YYDKDF come from the germline V gene (reference sequence). The CDR3 spans 14 residues. The V gene lost 1 base and the J gene lost 0 bases, with 5 bases spanning the gap. Profiling relied on immunoSEQ multiplex PCR, and the TCRdb table lists in-frame clones only, not all of them. The sample gives more than 50,000 clones, 90% to 95% of which show up once; approximately 18% is in the top ten. On this clone itself: Its antigen is not known.

Sequencing was performed on CD4+ or CD8+ T cells sorted from blood, taken in a trial of the OX40 agonist ivuxolimab. The receptor comes from an adult with an advanced solid tumor such as melanoma, head and neck, liver or kidney cancer. The chain uses TRBV15 and TRBJ2-3; no reliable D call. The CDR3 is CATSRVGSTDTQYF. The CDR3 DNA sequence: TGTGCCACCAGCAGAGTGGGTAGCACAGATACGCAGTATTTT.